Listed here are 6 T cell receptor beta chains from one sample, sequenced in a study of shared clonotypes between healthy human individuals. Data came from immunoSEQ multiplex PCR; TCRdb stores just in-frame clones and leaves some out. The sample lists 600,000 to 750,000 clones; about 90% were seen once. The material sequenced was memory CD8+ T cells from PBMCs. Subset denoted: CD45RO+ cells pooled with CCR7-negative TemRA cells. These receptors were taken from a man aged 18 to 30 in good health. Some clones in this sample may be carry-over from other donors' samples.

The V gene is TRBV11-2, the J gene TRBJ2-1; D uncertain. Per the germline V gene, CDR1 is SGHAT and CDR2 is FQNNGV. This CDR3 has 13 residues. The V end was cut by 1 base, the J end by 9 bases, with 10 bases between. The chain's CDR3 is CASSLALGSEQFF. CDR3 nucleotides: TGTGCCAGCAGCTTAGCGTTGGGATCTGAGCAGTTCTTC.

CDR3 amino acids: CASSYPGQGLRSEQFF. CDR3 bases: TGTGCCAGCAGTTACCCCGGACAGGGTCTAAGAAGTGAGCAGTTCTTC. The chain carries TRBV6-6 and TRBJ2-1; 8 bases match TRBD1. The CDR3 has 16 amino acids. J lost 9 bases, V lost 2 bases, and 12 bases had no gene match. Germline V CDR1 and CDR2: MNHNY, SVGAGI (reference sequence).

DNA of the CDR3: TGTGCCACCAGCAGCCCCATAGCGGGGAGTTGGTTCTTC. Residues: CATSSPIAGSWFF. The chain joins TRBV15 to TRBJ2-1, with 8 bases matching TRBD2. Germline CDR1 LNHNV, CDR2 YYDKDF (reference sequence). The CDR3 contains 13 residues. V was pared by 3 bases and J by 15 bases, with 10 bases of the junction left unmatched.

V is TRBV9 and J is TRBJ2-5; 8 bases align to TRBD2. The CDR3 is made up of 16 amino acids. In germline, CDR1 is SGDLS, CDR2 YYNGEE. J lost 5 bases, V lost 0 bases, and 9 bases had no gene match. The CDR3 region is CASSVEGSGKEETQYF. DNA of the CDR3: TGTGCCAGCAGCGTAGAGGGTAGCGGGAAGGAGGAGACCCAGTACTTC. The whole variable domain, filled in from reference TRBV9 and TRBJ2-5, reads DSGVTQTPKHLITATGQRVTLRCSPRSGDLSVYWYQQSLDQGLQFLIQYYNGEERAKGNILERFSAQQFPDLHSELNLSSLELGDSALYFCASSVEGSGKEETQYFGPGTRLLVL.

The rearrangement links TRBV4-2 to TRBJ2-1, with a weak D call TRBD2 (6 bases). Germline CDR1 LGHNA, CDR2 YNFKEQ. The CDR3 runs 19 residues. V lost 0 bases and J lost 3, with 21 bases in between. The CDR3 DNA reads as TGTGCCAGCAGCCAAGATCCCCCCGGGAGCAACCTCTTCTACAATGAGCAGTTCTTC. Translated, it gives CASSQDPPGSNLFYNEQFF.

This chain connects TRBV7-9 to TRBJ2-7; 13 bases align to TRBD2. This CDR3 is 15 amino acids long. Looked up from germline, CDR1 is SEHNR and CDR2 is FQNEAQ (reference sequence). V lost 4 bases, J lost 1 base, and 1 base stayed unmatched. The CDR3, as DNA: TGTGCCAGCAGCTCGGGACTAGCGGGATCCTACGAGCAGTACTTC. Translation: CASSSGLAGSYEQYF.